Listed below are T cell receptor beta chains from one sample, sequenced in a study of cytomegalovirus exposure and HLA in healthy donors. Sequenced by immunoSEQ multiplex PCR; TCRdb stores in-frame clones only, minus some. The sample contains over 110,000 clones, around nine tenths of which appear only once. The sample taken for sequencing was PBMCs. Every receptor here comes from a young man in good health and CMV-seropositive. Both conserved end residues are part of each CDR3.

CASSPRRQGATGNTIYF TRBJ1-3 TRBV18
CASSLQGGAYEQYF TRBJ2-7 TRBV7-9
CSAGVAGYTF TRBJ1-2 TRBV20-1
CASSRTGVNEQFF TRBJ2-1 TRBV6-5
CASSGPGTGGFHGYTF TRBJ1-2 TRBV25-1
CASSPWTANTEAFF TRBJ1-1 TRBV13
CASGLGTTTRNTGELFF TRBJ2-2 TRBV12-5
CASKEQGGGNTIYF TRBJ1-3 TRBV19
CASSLADRAIIYGYTF TRBJ1-2 TRBV7-2
CASSLVSGTGEYNEQFF TRBJ2-1 TRBV5-1
CAPLRYPSYNEQFF TRBJ2-1 TRBV10-3
CSVRDRAGNEKLFF TRBJ1-4 TRBV29-1
CASSQQGGDQPQHF TRBJ1-5 TRBV5-4
CASSGDRRNQPQHF TRBJ1-5 TRBV2
CASSSSETSTDTQYF TRBJ2-3 TRBV7-2
CASTRGNGYTF TRBJ1-2 TRBV6-5
CASSRDRNTEAFF TRBJ1-1 TRBV4-2
CASSQVHSGGAIFSYNEQFF TRBJ2-1 TRBV28
CAWSVSSGRRTDTQYF TRBJ2-3 TRBV30
CATSRDRYSNQPQHF TRBJ1-5 TRBV15
CAIKGARGEETQYF TRBJ2-5 TRBV10-3
CSVGTTWEDYGYTF TRBJ1-2 TRBV29-1
CASSESGVNQPQHF TRBJ1-5 TRBV10-2
CASSQELGETFYGYTF TRBJ1-2 TRBV4-1